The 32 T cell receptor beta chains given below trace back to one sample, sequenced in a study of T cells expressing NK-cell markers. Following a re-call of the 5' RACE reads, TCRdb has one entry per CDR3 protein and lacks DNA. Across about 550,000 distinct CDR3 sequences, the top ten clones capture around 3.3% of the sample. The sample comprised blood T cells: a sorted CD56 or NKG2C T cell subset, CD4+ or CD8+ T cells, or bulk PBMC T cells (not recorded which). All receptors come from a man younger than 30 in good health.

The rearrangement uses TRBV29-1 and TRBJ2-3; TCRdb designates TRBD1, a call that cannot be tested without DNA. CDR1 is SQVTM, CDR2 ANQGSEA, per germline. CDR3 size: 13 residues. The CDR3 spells CSVGFGTADTQYF.

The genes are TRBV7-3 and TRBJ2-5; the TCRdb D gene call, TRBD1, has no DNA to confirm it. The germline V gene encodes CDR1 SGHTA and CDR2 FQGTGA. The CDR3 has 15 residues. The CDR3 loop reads CASSPTSDRGETQYF.

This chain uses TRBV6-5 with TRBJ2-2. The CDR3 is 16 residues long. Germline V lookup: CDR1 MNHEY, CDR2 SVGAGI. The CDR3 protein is CASSYPGSRYTGELFF.

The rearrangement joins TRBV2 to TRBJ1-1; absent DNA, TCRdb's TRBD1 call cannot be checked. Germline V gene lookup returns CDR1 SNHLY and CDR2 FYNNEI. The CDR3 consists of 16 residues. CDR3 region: CASSQESRGSRAEAFF.

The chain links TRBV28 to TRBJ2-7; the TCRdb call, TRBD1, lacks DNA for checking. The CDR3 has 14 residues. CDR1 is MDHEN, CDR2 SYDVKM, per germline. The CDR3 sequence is CASSFEGAYYEQYF.

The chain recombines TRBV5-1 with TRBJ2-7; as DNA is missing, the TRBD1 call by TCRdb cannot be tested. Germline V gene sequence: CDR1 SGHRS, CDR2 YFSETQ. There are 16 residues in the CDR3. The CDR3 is CASSLEGGTKVYEQYF. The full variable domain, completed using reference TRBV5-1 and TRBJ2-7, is KAGVTQTPRYLIKTRGQQVTLSCSPISGHRSVSWYQQTPGQGLQFLFEYFSETQRNKGNFPGRFSGRQFSNSRSEMNVSTLELGDSALYLCASSLEGGTKVYEQYFGPGTRLTVT.

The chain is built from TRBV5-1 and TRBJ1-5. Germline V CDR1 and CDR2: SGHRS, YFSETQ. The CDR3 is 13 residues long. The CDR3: CASSLESNQPQHF. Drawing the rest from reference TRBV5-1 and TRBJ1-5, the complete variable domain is KAGVTQTPRYLIKTRGQQVTLSCSPISGHRSVSWYQQTPGQGLQFLFEYFSETQRNKGNFPGRFSGRQFSNSRSEMNVSTLELGDSALYLCASSLESNQPQHFGDGTRLSIL.

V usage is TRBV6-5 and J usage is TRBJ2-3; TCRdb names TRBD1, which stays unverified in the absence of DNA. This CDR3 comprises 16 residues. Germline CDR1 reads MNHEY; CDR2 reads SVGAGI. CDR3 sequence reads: CASSYPKRQGADTQYF.

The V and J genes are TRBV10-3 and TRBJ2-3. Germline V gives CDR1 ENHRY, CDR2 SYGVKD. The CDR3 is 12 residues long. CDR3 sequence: CAISGYSDTQYF.

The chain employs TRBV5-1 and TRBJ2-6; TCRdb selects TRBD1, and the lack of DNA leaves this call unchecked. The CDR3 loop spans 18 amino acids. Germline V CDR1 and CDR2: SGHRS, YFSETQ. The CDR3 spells CASSQTTGDPSGANVLTF.

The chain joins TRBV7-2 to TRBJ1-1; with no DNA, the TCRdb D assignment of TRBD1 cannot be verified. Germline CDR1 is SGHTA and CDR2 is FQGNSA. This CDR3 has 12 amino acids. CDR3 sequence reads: CASSFLGAEAFF.

CDR3 sequence reads: CASSLQGTGDYGYTF. This rearrangement joins TRBV27 to TRBJ1-2; TCRdb names TRBD1, which stays unverified in the absence of DNA. CDR1 and CDR2 from the germline V gene are MNHEY and SMNVEV (reference sequence). The CDR3 loop spans 15 amino acids.

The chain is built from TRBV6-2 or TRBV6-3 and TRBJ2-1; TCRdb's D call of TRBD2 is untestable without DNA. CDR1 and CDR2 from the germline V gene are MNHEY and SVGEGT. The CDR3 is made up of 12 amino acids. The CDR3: CASRGLIIKQFF.

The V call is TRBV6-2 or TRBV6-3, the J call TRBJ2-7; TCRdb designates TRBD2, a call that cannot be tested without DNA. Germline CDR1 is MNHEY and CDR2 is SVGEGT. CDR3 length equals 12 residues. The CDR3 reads CASSPPADEQYF.

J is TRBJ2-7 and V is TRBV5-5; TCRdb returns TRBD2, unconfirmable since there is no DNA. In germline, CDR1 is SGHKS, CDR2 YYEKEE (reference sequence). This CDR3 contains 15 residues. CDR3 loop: CASSLRSGNVYEQYF.

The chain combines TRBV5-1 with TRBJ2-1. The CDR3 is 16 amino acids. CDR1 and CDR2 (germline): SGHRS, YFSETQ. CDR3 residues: CASSLDAGTTYNEQFF.

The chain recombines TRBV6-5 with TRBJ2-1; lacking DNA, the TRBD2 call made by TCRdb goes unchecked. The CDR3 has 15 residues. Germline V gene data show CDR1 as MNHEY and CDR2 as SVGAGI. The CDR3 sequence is CASCPSSGIYNEQFF.

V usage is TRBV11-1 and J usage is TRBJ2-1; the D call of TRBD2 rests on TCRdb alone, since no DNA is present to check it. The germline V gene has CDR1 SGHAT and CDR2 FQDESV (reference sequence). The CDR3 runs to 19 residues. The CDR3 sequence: CASSLPSARPRGSYNEQFF.

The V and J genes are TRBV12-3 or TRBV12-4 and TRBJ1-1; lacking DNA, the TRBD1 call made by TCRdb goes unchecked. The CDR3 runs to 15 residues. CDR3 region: CASSLNSGGNTEAFF.

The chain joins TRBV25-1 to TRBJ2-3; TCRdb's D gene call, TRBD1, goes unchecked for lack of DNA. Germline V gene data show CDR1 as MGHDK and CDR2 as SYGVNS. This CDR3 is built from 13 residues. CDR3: CASWERVTDTQYF.

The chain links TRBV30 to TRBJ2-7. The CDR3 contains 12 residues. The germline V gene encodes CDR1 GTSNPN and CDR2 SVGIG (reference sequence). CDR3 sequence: CAWSVPSGEQYF.

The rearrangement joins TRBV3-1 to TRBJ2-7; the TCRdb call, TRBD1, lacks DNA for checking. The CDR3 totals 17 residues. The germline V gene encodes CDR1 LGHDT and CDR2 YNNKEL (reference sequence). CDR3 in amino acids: CASSQGKTGSSPYEQYF.

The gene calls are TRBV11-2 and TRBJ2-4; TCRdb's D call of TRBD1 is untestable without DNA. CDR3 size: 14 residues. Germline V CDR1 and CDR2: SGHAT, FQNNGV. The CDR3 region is CASSSGANKNIQYF.

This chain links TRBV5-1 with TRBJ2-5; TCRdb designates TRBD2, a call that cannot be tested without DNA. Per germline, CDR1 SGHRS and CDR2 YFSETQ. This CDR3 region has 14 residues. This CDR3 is CASSYQGPRETQYF. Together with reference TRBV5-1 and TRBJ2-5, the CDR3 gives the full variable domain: KAGVTQTPRYLIKTRGQQVTLSCSPISGHRSVSWYQQTPGQGLQFLFEYFSETQRNKGNFPGRFSGRQFSNSRSEMNVSTLELGDSALYLCASSYQGPRETQYFGPGTRLLVL.

CDR3 sequence reads: CASSQDYSPGYEGELFF. The rearrangement joins TRBV14 to TRBJ2-2; TCRdb picks TRBD1, but there is no DNA to check that call. The CDR3 sequence is 17 residues long. In germline, CDR1 is SGHDN, CDR2 FVKESK.

This CDR3 is CASSPSAEYGYTF. The chain carries TRBV5-1 and TRBJ1-2. This CDR3 contains 13 residues. Per germline, CDR1 SGHRS and CDR2 YFSETQ.

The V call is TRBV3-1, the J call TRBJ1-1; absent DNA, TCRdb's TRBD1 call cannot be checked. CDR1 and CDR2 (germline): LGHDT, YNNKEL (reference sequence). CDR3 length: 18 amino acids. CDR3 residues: CASSQVTGGGHLNTEAFF.

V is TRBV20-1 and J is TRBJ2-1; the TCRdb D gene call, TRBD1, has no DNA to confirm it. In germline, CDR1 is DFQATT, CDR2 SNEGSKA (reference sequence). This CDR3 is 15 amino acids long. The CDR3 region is CSARSGQGLGNEQFF.

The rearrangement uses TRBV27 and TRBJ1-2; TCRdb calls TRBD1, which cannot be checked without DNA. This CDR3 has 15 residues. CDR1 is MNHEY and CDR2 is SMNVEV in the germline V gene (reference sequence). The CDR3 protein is CASSSPGQGKYGYTF.

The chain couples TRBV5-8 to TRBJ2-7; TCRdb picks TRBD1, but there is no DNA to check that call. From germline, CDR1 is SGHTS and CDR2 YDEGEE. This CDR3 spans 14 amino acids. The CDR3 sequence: CASSLGTNLYEQYF.

The CDR3 spells CASSLGGRPRNEQFF. V gene TRBV5-1 combines with J gene TRBJ2-1; TCRdb selects TRBD2, and the lack of DNA leaves this call unchecked. The CDR3 contains 15 residues. Looked up from germline, CDR1 is SGHRS and CDR2 is YFSETQ.

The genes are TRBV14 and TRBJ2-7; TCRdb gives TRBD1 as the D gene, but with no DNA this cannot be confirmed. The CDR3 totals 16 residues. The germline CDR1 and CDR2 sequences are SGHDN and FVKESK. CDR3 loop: CASSQGIRDRAYEQYF. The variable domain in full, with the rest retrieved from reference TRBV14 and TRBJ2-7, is EAGVTQFPSHSVIEKGQTVTLRCDPISGHDNLYWYRRVMGKEIKFLLHFVKESKQDESGMPNNRFLAERTGGTYSTLKVQPAELEDSGVYFCASSQGIRDRAYEQYFGPGTRLTVT.